These 30 T cell receptor beta chains share one sample of origin, sequenced in a study of blood T cells in healthy people across ages. Through a sample-barcoded 5' primer and a J-beta primer mix, a second PCR was run for about 6 to 12 cycles. TCRdb processed the 5' RACE reads anew with MiXCR; each CDR3 protein has one entry. The sample records 790,000 or so distinct CDR3 sequences, 46% being singletons. The sequenced sample consisted of blood. The receptor source for this set is a man older than 75 in good health.

This clonotype was counted once. The gene calls are TRBV7-9 and TRBJ2-1; a possible D gene is TRBD2 (6 bases). The CDR3 length is 13 residues. The V gene's germline CDR1 is SEHNR and CDR2 FQNEAQ (reference sequence). The ends were cut back, 5 bases at V and 9 bases at J, with 14 bases in the middle. The CDR3 DNA sequence: TGTGCCAGCAGCCGAGGGGCGGGGAGTGAGCAGTTCTTC. Its translation: CASSRGAGSEQFF.

J is TRBJ1-3 and V is TRBV28; D possibly corresponds to TRBD1 (5 bases). CDR1 is MDHEN, CDR2 SYDVKM, per germline. This CDR3 spans 15 amino acids. V lost 6 bases and J lost 3, with 15 bases in between. CDR3: CASRIQQGYGNTIYF. In DNA, the CDR3 is TGTGCCAGCAGGATCCAGCAGGGATATGGAAACACCATATATTTT.

The chain links TRBV5-1 to TRBJ1-1, with 8 bases fitting TRBD1. CDR3 length equals 16 residues. Germline trimming cut 0 bases from V and 4 bases from J; bases unmatched to any gene: 8. From germline, CDR1 is SGHRS and CDR2 YFSETQ. Written as DNA, the CDR3 is TGCGCCAGCAGCTTGGACAGGGGGTTGGTAGTCACTGAAGCTTTCTTT. Protein product: CASSLDRGLVVTEAFF.

The gene calls are TRBV4-2 and TRBJ1-1; 10 bases map to TRBD1. Germline CDR1 reads LGHNA; CDR2 reads YNFKEQ. V lost 0 bases, J lost 4 bases, and 5 bases stayed unmatched. The CDR3 is 16 residues long. The CDR3 nucleotides are TGTGCCAGCAGCCAAGATGGGACAGGGGTGGCCACTGAAGCTTTCTTT. Translation gives CASSQDGTGVATEAFF.

The chain uses TRBV2 and TRBJ2-1; TRBD2 is a possible D gene (5 bases). The CDR3 spans 14 residues. Germline assignment: CDR1 SNHLY and CDR2 FYNNEI. The V gene lost 6 bases and the J gene lost 4 bases, with 13 bases spanning the gap. The CDR3 region is CASSLDYSYNEQFF. The CDR3 bases are TGTGCCAGCAGCCTTGACTACTCGTACAATGAGCAGTTCTTC.

The V call is TRBV19, the J call TRBJ2-5; D assignment may be TRBD1 or TRBD2 (5 bases each). The J call may be in error: the DNA end matches TRBJ2-7 better. The CDR3 length is 14 residues. Germline loops: CDR1 LNHDA, CDR2 SQIVND (reference sequence). CDR3: CASKAPGRKSEQYF. DNA for the CDR3: TGTGCCAGTAAAGCCCCGGGACGGAAGAGCGAGCAGTACTTC.

This chain joins TRBV9 and TRBJ2-4; D not resolved. The J call may be in error: the DNA end matches TRBJ2-7 better. The CDR3 covers 15 residues. Germline-derived CDR1 and CDR2 are SGDLS and YYNGEE. CDR3 sequence: CASSVESELACEQYF. The CDR3 DNA follows: TGTGCCAGCAGCGTAGAATCGGAATTAGCCTGCGAGCAGTACTTC.

V is TRBV13 and J is TRBJ1-5; 7 bases line up with TRBD1. Germline-derived CDR1 and CDR2 are PRHDT and FYEKMQ (reference sequence). This CDR3 has 13 amino acids. The V segment lost 6 bases and the J segment 9 bases; nucleotides outside the gene matches: 8. This CDR3 is CASSRQGAWPQHF. Written as DNA, the CDR3 is TGTGCCAGCAGTCGACAGGGTGCATGGCCCCAGCATTTT.

For this clonotype: This sequence may be a read error, since a much larger clone differs from it by one base. The rearrangement joins TRBV20-1 to TRBJ2-5, with D unresolved. This CDR3 comprises 13 residues. Trimming removed 1 base at V and 11 bases at J, with 17 bases between. Germline values: CDR1 DFQATT, CDR2 SNEGSKA (reference sequence). CDR3 residues: CSARVAEIYDQYF. For the CDR3, the DNA is TGCAGTGCTAGAGTTGCGGAGATCTACGATCAGTACTTC.

This clonotype came up a few times. The rearrangement links TRBV6-2 or TRBV6-3 to TRBJ2-7; no clear D. This CDR3 contains 12 residues. The V and J ends lost 0 bases and 2 bases respectively, with 2 bases between them. Germline V gene data show CDR1 as MNHEY and CDR2 as SVGEGT. In DNA, the CDR3 is TGTGCCAGCAGTTACTCGCCCTACGAGCAGTACTTC. This gives the protein CASSYSPYEQYF.

V usage is TRBV27 and J usage is TRBJ1-2; weak D call: TRBD1 (6 bases). Trimming left V 5 bases short and J 8 bases short, with 24 bases between. The CDR3 runs 16 residues. Germline V gene data show CDR1 as MNHEY and CDR2 as SMNVEV (reference sequence). The CDR3 DNA reads TGTGCCAGCAGTACCACCTCCTCCGACAGGTGGAGCGGCTACACCTTC. Its translation is CASSTTSSDRWSGYTF.

The chain is built from TRBV6-2 or TRBV6-3 and TRBJ2-2; D is unresolved. The CDR3 runs to 16 residues. Germline values: CDR1 MNHEY, CDR2 SVGEGT. V was trimmed by 6 bases and J by 5 bases, leaving 19 bases between them. This chain's CDR3 is CASSQRSIQETGELFF. The DNA of the CDR3 is TGTGCCAGCAGCCAAAGGAGTATTCAGGAAACCGGGGAGCTGTTTTTT.

The count of this clonotype is one. The chain combines TRBV11-1 with TRBJ2-1, with a tentative D call TRBD2 (5 bases). V was pared by 7 bases and J by 6 bases, with 10 bases between. CDR1 and CDR2 from the germline V gene are SGHAT and FQDESV (reference sequence). The CDR3 consists of 12 residues. The CDR3 nucleotides read TGTGCCAGCACCTGGACTGGCAATGAGCAGTTCTTC. The encoded protein is CASTWTGNEQFF.

This clonotype was seen only a few times. The chain joins TRBV27 to TRBJ2-1; weak D call: TRBD2 (6 bases). The CDR3 length is 14 residues. V gave up 7 bases and J gave up 5 bases, with 15 bases separating them. Germline CDR1 reads MNHEY; CDR2 reads SMNVEV (reference sequence). The CDR3 nucleotides are TGTGCCAGCACCTTGGGGGGATTCAACAATGAGCAGTTCTTC. Encoded protein: CASTLGGFNNEQFF.

The table lists this clonotype with a few counts. The CDR3 DNA reads TGTGCCAGCAGCCAAAGTACTAGCGCTTTTATCAATGAGCAGTTCTTC. Its protein product is CASSQSTSAFINEQFF. This chain links TRBV4-2 with TRBJ2-1; 7 bases agree with TRBD2. The CDR3 has 16 residues. Germline V lookup: CDR1 LGHNA, CDR2 YNFKEQ. Trimming removed 2 bases from V and 6 bases from J; junction bases left unmatched: 10.

Concerning this clonotype: At one end the junction does not follow the germline gene, possibly because of a read error. J is TRBJ2-5 and V is TRBV5-1; possibly TRBD1 for D (6 bases). The germline CDR1 and CDR2 sequences are SGHRS and YFSETQ. The CDR3 has 16 residues. This chain's CDR3 is CACSPGQLQAAETQYF. The CDR3 bases are TGCGCCTGCAGCCCGGGACAACTCCAGGCGGCAGAGACCCAGTACTTC.

The gene calls are TRBV7-2 and TRBJ2-1; TRBD1 matches at 7 bases. V lost 6 bases, J lost 6 bases, and 8 bases stayed unmatched. Germline V gene sequence: CDR1 SGHTA, CDR2 FQGNSA. The CDR3 consists of 14 residues. The CDR3 sequence: CASSLPSGGNEQFF. The DNA for the CDR3 is TGTGCCAGCAGTTTACCTTCAGGGGGCAATGAGCAGTTCTTC. The full variable domain, in which reference TRBV7-2 and TRBJ2-1 provide the parts outside the CDR3, is GAGVSQSPSNKVTEKGKDVELRCDPISGHTALYWYRQSLGQGLEFLIYFQGNSAPDKSGLPSDRFSAERTGGSVSTLTIQRTQQEDSAVYLCASSLPSGGNEQFFGPGTRLTVL.

This clonotype showed up many times. The V gene is TRBV7-9, the J gene TRBJ2-3; 11 nucleotides line up with TRBD2. Germline-derived CDR1 and CDR2 are SEHNR and FQNEAQ (reference sequence). There are 15 residues in the CDR3. V shed 5 bases and J 5 bases; nucleotides not matched to a gene: 6. CDR3 amino acids: CASSPPGTSGDTQYF. For the CDR3, the DNA is TGTGCCAGCAGCCCCCCCGGGACTAGCGGAGATACGCAGTATTTT.

The CDR3 sequence is CASRTGTSGAGELFF. CDR3 coding DNA: TGTGCCAGCAGGACCGGGACTAGCGGAGCCGGGGAGCTGTTTTTT. The rearrangement joins TRBV7-8 to TRBJ2-2; TRBD2 aligns across 11 bases. CDR1 and CDR2 (germline): SGHVS, FQNEAQ. The V and J ends lost 6 bases and 6 bases, in that order; junction bases with no gene match: 6. This CDR3 has 15 amino acids. Variable domain in full (rest from reference TRBV7-8 and TRBJ2-2): GAGVSQSPRYKVAKRGQDVALRCDPISGHVSLFWYQQALGQGPEFLTYFQNEAQLDKSGLPSDRFFAERPEGSVSTLKIQRTQQEDSAVYLCASRTGTSGAGELFFGEGSRLTVL.

The V gene is TRBV11-2, the J gene TRBJ2-1; D might be TRBD2 (5 bases). Trimming took 7 bases from V and 0 from J, leaving 10 bases between them. Germline CDR1 SGHAT, CDR2 FQNNGV. This CDR3 has 14 residues. CDR3 coding DNA: TGTGCCAGCACCCCCAGCGGCTCCTACAATGAGCAGTTCTTC. Its translation is CASTPSGSYNEQFF.

The chain couples TRBV4-3 to TRBJ2-7; no reliable D call. V was trimmed by 4 bases and J by 3 bases, leaving 13 bases between them. CDR1 and CDR2 (germline): LGHNA, YSLEER. The CDR3 is 14 residues long. DNA for the CDR3: TGCGCCAGCAGCCGCGCCATCGGCGACTACGAGCAGTACTTC. It specifies CASSRAIGDYEQYF.

This clonotype was found once. This chain links TRBV28 with TRBJ2-7; TRBD1 might be the D (6 bases). Germline V gene sequence: CDR1 MDHEN, CDR2 SYDVKM. This CDR3 is 12 amino acids long. Trimming shortened V by 6 bases and J by 3 bases, and 9 bases separated the two germline ends. Here the CDR3 DNA reads TGTGCCAGCAGAACAGGGTACTACGAGCAGTACTTC. It is translated as CASRTGYYEQYF.

This clonotype appeared a few times. This chain uses TRBV6-6 with TRBJ2-4; TRBD2 matches 9 bases. Germline CDR1 and CDR2: MNHNY and SVGAGI (reference sequence). V trimming: 5 bases; J trimming: 5 bases; junction bases outside the gene matches: 1. The CDR3 is 13 amino acids. The CDR3 DNA reads TGTGCCAGCAGTCCTAGCGGGGAAAACATTCAGTACTTC. Protein sequence: CASSPSGENIQYF.

This clonotype has only a few counts. The V and J genes are TRBV7-2 and TRBJ1-2, with D uncertain. Trimming stripped 1 base from V and 7 bases from J, with 16 bases between. The germline CDR1 and CDR2 sequences are SGHTA and FQGNSA. The CDR3 runs to 15 residues. As DNA, the CDR3 is TGTGCCAGCAGCTTAGGACCCAAACCGGGTCGTGGCTACACCTTC. It is translated as CASSLGPKPGRGYTF.

There are many counts of this clonotype. This chain links TRBV20-1 with TRBJ1-6, with D hard to call. V was trimmed by 0 bases and J by 9 bases, leaving 6 bases between them. This CDR3 is built from 12 residues. CDR1 DFQATT and CDR2 SNEGSKA come from the germline V gene (reference sequence). Here the CDR3 DNA reads TGCAGTGCTAGAGATTTGGGTTCACCCCTCCACTTT. It encodes CSARDLGSPLHF.

This rearrangement joins TRBV3-1 to TRBJ1-2; no clear D gene. This CDR3 contains 15 residues. Germline V gives CDR1 LGHDT, CDR2 YNNKEL (reference sequence). The V gene lost 4 bases and the J gene lost 2 bases, with 14 bases spanning the gap. DNA for the CDR3: TGTGCCAGCAGCCTCGTTGGACTGGGGAACTATGGCTACACCTTC. Its translation is CASSLVGLGNYGYTF.

The genes are TRBV11-1 and TRBJ2-2, with a tentative D call TRBD2 (5 bases). CDR3 length equals 17 residues. Germline lookup yields CDR1 SGHAT and CDR2 FQDESV (reference sequence). With 1 base removed from V and 4 bases from J, the gap between germline ends came to 16 bases. The CDR3 DNA follows: TGTGCCAGCAGCTTAGGAGGGCAGGCAAGCGGCACCGGGGAGCTGTTTTTT. This translates into CASSLGGQASGTGELFF.

This rearrangement joins TRBV24-1 to TRBJ2-3; weak D call: TRBD2 (6 bases). Trimming shortened V by 5 bases and J by 0 bases, and 11 bases separated the two germline ends. This CDR3 has 15 residues. Germline V lookup: CDR1 KGHDR, CDR2 SFDVKD. The CDR3 loop reads CATSVAGLSTDTQYF. The CDR3 bases are TGTGCCACCAGTGTTGCGGGGTTGAGCACAGATACGCAGTATTTT.

This chain uses TRBV10-1 with TRBJ2-7; the D is unclear. The CDR3 sequence is 18 residues long. CDR1 WNHNN and CDR2 SYGVQD come from the germline V gene (reference sequence). The V end was cut by 6 bases, the J end by 6 bases, with 30 bases between. The CDR3 reads CASRPYNLDFTGCCEQYF. The CDR3 DNA reads TGCGCCAGCAGGCCATACAATTTAGACTTCACCGGCTGTTGCGAGCAGTACTTC.

This clonotype was counted a single time. The chain combines TRBV20-1 with TRBJ1-2; a possible D gene is TRBD1 (6 bases). The germline CDR1 and CDR2 sequences are DFQATT and SNEGSKA (reference sequence). The V end lost 4 bases, the J end lost 4 bases, and 16 bases lay between the germline ends. The CDR3 has 14 residues. The CDR3 protein is CSATLGQRPYGYTF. For the CDR3, the DNA is TGCAGTGCTACCTTAGGACAGCGACCCTATGGCTACACCTTC.